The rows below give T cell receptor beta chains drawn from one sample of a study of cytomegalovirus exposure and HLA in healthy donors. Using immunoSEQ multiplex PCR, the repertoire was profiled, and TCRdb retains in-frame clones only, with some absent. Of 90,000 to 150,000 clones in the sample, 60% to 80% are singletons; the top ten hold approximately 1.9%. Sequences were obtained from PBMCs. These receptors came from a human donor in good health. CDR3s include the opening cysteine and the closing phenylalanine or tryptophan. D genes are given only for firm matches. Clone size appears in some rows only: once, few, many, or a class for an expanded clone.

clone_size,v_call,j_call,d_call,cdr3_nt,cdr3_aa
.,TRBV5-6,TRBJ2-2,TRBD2,TGTGCCAGCAGCTTGACAGCGGGAGTCACCGGGGAGCTGTTTTTT,CASSLTAGVTGELFF
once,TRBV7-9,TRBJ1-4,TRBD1,TGTGCCAGCAGCTCCGGGACAGGGGATAATGAAAAACTGTTTTTT,CASSSGTGDNEKLFF
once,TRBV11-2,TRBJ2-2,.,TGTGCCAGCAGCTTAATAGCGCGCAACACCGGGGAGCTGTTTTTT,CASSLIARNTGELFF
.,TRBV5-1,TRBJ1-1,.,TGCGCCAGCGCCAGAGGACAGCCGAACACTGAAGCTTTCTTT,CASARGQPNTEAFF
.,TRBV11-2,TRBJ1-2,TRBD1,TGTGCCAGCAGCGTATCACAGGGGGCAGGGGGCTACACCTTC,CASSVSQGAGGYTF
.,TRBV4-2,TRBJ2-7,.,TGTGCCAGCAGCCAAGCCGGGAACTACGAGCAGTACTTC,CASSQAGNYEQYF
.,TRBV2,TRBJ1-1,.,TGTGCCAGCACTGCTAGGAGGGACACTGAAGCTTTCTTT,CASTARRDTEAFF
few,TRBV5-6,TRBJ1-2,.,TGTGCCAGCAGCTCATGGACAGATATTGCCTTC,CASSSWTDIAF
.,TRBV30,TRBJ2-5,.,TGTGCCTGGAGTGTACAAAAGACCCAGTACTTC,CAWSVQKTQYF
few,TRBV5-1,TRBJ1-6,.,TGCGCCAGCAGCTTACTCTCCCCGGGACTGTTAAATTCACCCCTCCACTTT,CASSLLSPGLLNSPLHF
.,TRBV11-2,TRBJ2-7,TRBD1,TGTGCCAGCAGCGACCCCACAGGGGTGTTCCGGGAGCAGTACTTC,CASSDPTGVFREQYF
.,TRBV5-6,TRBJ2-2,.,TGTGCCAGCAGCCTCTTTAACTCCGGGGAGCTGTTTTTT,CASSLFNSGELFF
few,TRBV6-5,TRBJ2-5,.,TGTGCCAGCAGTTACTCGACGGGGAGAATCCAAGAGACCCAGTACTTC,CASSYSTGRIQETQYF
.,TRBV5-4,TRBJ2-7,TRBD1,TGTGCCAGCAGCTCCGGGACAGGGATCTACGAGCAGTACTTC,CASSSGTGIYEQYF
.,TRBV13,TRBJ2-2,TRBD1,TGTGCCAGCAGCTTACGACCGGGACAGGGGACCTTCGCGAACACCGGGGAGCTGTTTTTT,CASSLRPGQGTFANTGELFF
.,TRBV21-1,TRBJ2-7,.,TGTGCCAGCAGCAAAGCGCTTTCGGGACAAGACGAGCAGTACTTC,CASSKALSGQDEQYF
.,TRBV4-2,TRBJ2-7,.,TGTGCCAGCAGCCAAGATACAACAGCCTACGTGAACTACGAGCAGTACTTC,CASSQDTTAYVNYEQYF
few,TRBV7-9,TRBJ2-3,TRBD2,TGTGCCAGCAGCCTCCAGACTAGCGCCTTAGATACGCAGTATTTT,CASSLQTSALDTQYF
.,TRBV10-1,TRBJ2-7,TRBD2,TGCGCCAGCAGTGAGCTGGCGGGAGGAACCTACGAGCAGTACTTC,CASSELAGGTYEQYF
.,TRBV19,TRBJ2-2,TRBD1,TGTGCCAGTTGGTTCGGGACAGGGTTGACCGGGGAGCTGTTTTTT,CASWFGTGLTGELFF
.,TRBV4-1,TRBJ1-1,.,TGCGCCAGCAGCCAAGACCCCAGACAAACTGAAGCTTTCTTT,CASSQDPRQTEAFF
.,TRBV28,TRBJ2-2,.,TGTGCCAGCAGTTCCAGGGTCGCCGGGGAGCTGTTTTTT,CASSSRVAGELFF
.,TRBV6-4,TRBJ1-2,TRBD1,TGTGCCAGCAGGGAAGGGACAGCCTCTAACTATGGCTACACCTTC,CASREGTASNYGYTF
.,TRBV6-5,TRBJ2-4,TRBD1,TGTGCCAGCAGTTTGGGACAGGCAGCCAAAAACATTCAGTACTTC,CASSLGQAAKNIQYF
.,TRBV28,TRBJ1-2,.,TGTGCCAGCACCAATTCCGGGCCAGGGCACGGTGTTGGATATGGCTACACCTTC,CASTNSGPGHGVGYGYTF
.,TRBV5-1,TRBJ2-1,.,TGCGCCAGCAGCTCAACCGGGACTTACAATGAGCAGTTCTTC,CASSSTGTYNEQFF
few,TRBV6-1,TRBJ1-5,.,TGTGCCAGCAGTGAGGACATGTCCGGAGGGCAGCCCCAGCATTTT,CASSEDMSGGQPQHF
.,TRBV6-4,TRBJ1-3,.,TGTGCCAGCAGTGCCGTGGACAGACGAAACACCATATATTTT,CASSAVDRRNTIYF
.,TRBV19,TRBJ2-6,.,TGTGCCAGTAGGATACCTATCGGACGGGACACCCCTAGCTCTGGGGCCAACGTCCTGACTTTC,CASRIPIGRDTPSSGANVLTF
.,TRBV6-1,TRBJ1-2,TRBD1,TGTGCCAGCAGTGACCGGGACAGGGGCCTATATGGCTACACCTTC,CASSDRDRGLYGYTF